This T cell receptor beta chain was profiled in a study of beta chain features in type 1 diabetes. General observations from the study: Resolution of whether HLA type affects TCRB rearrangement was not achieved here. VDJ junctions sequenced from type 1 diabetes patients showed fewer insertions and more deletions.

To note about this clone: The antigen is unknown.

V gave up 1 base and J gave up 2 bases, with 12 bases separating them. Germline CDR1 and CDR2: MGHRA and YSYEKL. This CDR3 region has 16 residues. The isolated RNA, all of it, was reverse transcribed, so expressed TCRB transcripts were what got sequenced. Sequencing was performed with immunoSEQ multiplex PCR; in TCRdb, only in-frame clones are kept and a portion is missing. This sample has under 450,000 clones, with over 11% found just once. Material for sequencing was naive CD4+ T cells from blood. The chain employs TRBV4-1 and TRBJ2-1; D ambiguous. This receptor was identified in a man aged 25 to 45 in good health. The CDR3 spells CASSQVSRLTYNEQFF. The CDR3 region has the DNA TGCGCCAGCAGCCAAGTATCGCGTTTAACCTACAATGAGCAGTTCTTC.